This T cell receptor (beta chain) stems from a study of blood T cell repertoires in COVID-19. Using immunoSEQ multiplex PCR, the repertoire was profiled, and TCRdb retains in-frame clones only, with some absent. The table has 65,000 to 85,000 clones, about four fifths seen once. The CDR3 is 15 amino acids. V trimming: 0 bases; J trimming: 2 bases; junction bases outside the gene matches: 1. The germline gives CDR1 SGHRS, CDR2 YFSETQ. Source material: peripheral blood. The sequence was collected from a woman of 80 years or more with active or convalescent COVID-19. This chain connects TRBV5-1 to TRBJ2-7; the match to TRBD2 covers 11 bases. The chain's CDR3 is CASSLVAGGTYEQYF. The CDR3 DNA follows: TGCGCCAGCAGCTTGGTAGCGGGGGGGACCTACGAGCAGTACTTC.